This record looks at one T cell receptor beta chain sequence and its context. Antigen: not known. Noted time point: week 47, end of study. In every dose of vaccine, 300 ug of mutant IDH1 20-mer peptide was given alongside topical imiquimod. These data originate in a study of a mutant IDH1 vaccine in newly diagnosed glioma. Study-wide background: Investigators started vaccination 4-6 weeks after radiotherapy alone, or with temozolomide cycles. Before enrollment, patients got radiotherapy alone, temozolomide alone, or mostly the combination.

CDR1 is LNHNV, CDR2 YYDKDF, per germline (reference sequence). Trimming removed 3 bases from V and 4 bases from J; junction bases left unmatched: 3. The length of the CDR3 is 14 residues. Sequenced by immunoSEQ multiplex PCR; TCRdb stores in-frame clones only, minus some. Among roughly 32,000 clones, roughly 90% were seen once, and the ten largest hold over 2%. V usage is TRBV15 and J usage is TRBJ2-1; 7 positions match TRBD1. The sequencing here drew on PBMCs, taken from a glioma patient whose treatment included an IDH1 peptide vaccine. This clonotype was obtained from a man aged 40-50 years with glioma. CDR3 nucleotide sequence: TGTGCCACCAGCAGGGGACAGCCATACAATGAGCAGTTCTTC. Encoded protein: CATSRGQPYNEQFF.